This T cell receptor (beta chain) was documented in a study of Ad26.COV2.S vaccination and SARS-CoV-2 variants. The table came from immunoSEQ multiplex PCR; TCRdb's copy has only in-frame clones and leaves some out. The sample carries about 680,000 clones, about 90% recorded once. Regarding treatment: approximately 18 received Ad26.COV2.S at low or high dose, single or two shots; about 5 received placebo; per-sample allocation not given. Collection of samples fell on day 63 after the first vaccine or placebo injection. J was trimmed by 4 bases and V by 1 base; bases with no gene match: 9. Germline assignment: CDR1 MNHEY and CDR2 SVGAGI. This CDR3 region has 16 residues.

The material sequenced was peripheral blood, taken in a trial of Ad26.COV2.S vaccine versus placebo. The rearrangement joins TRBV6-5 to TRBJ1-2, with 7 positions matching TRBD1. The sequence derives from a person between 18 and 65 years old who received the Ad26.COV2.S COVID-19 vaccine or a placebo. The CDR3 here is CASSYYGQESLYGYTF. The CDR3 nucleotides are TGTGCCAGCAGTTACTACGGACAGGAATCGCTCTATGGCTACACCTTC.